A selection of T cell receptor beta chains follows, all from one sample in a study of blood T cell repertoires in COVID-19. The assay was immunoSEQ multiplex PCR, and TCRdb's table has in-frame clones only and misses some. The sample lists roughly 100,000 clones; under 85% were seen once. The sequenced sample was peripheral blood. The receptors here all came from a woman between 55 and 75 years old with acute or convalescent COVID-19. The CDR3 runs from the conserved cysteine through the conserved F or W. Fields, in order: D gene, CDR3 length, V gene, J gene, clone size, CDR3 DNA, CDR3 protein. A D gene is named only where the DNA matches it firmly. Clone sizes are given selectively: once, few, many, or a class where the clone is expanded.

D: TRBD2
length: 18
V: TRBV4-2
J: TRBJ2-5
size: once
DNA: TGTGCCAGCAGCCAAGCGTCTAGCGGGGGGGCAGGACAAGAGACCCAGTACTTC
CDR3: CASSQASSGGAGQETQYF

D: NA
length: 13
V: TRBV18
J: TRBJ2-7
size: NA
DNA: TGTGCCAGCTCACCGCCAGGGCACTACGAGCAGTACTTC
CDR3: CASSPPGHYEQYF

D: NA
length: 14
V: TRBV27
J: TRBJ1-5
size: few
DNA: TGTGCCAGCAGTTTACGGCAGGGTAATCAGCCCCAGCATTTT
CDR3: CASSLRQGNQPQHF

D: NA
length: 15
V: TRBV5-1
J: TRBJ1-2
size: NA
DNA: TGCGCCAGCAGCCCGCTCCCCGGGACTGACTATGGCTACACCTTC
CDR3: CASSPLPGTDYGYTF

D: NA
length: 13
V: TRBV19
J: TRBJ1-2
size: NA
DNA: TGTGCCAGTAGCCGCGGGGAGTTCTATGGCTACACCTTC
CDR3: CASSRGEFYGYTF

D: NA
length: 16
V: TRBV5-4
J: TRBJ2-1
size: NA
DNA: TGTGCCAGCAGTTGGGGGTTTCGTTCCGGGGGCAATGAGCAGTTCTTC
CDR3: CASSWGFRSGGNEQFF

D: NA
length: 12
V: TRBV4-2
J: TRBJ1-2
size: NA
DNA: TGTGCCAAAAACCGGGGTTTCCAGGGCTACACCTTC
CDR3: CAKNRGFQGYTF

D: NA
length: 17
V: TRBV11-3
J: TRBJ2-2
size: NA
DNA: TGTGCCAGCAGCTTAGGTTCCGACAGGTCCGCCACCGGGGAGCTGTTTTTT
CDR3: CASSLGSDRSATGELFF

D: TRBD2
length: 14
V: TRBV7-9
J: TRBJ2-1
size: NA
DNA: TGTGCCAGCAGCCCAGGGACTAGCGGGAGGGAGCAGTTCTTC
CDR3: CASSPGTSGREQFF

D: TRBD1
length: 16
V: TRBV2
J: TRBJ1-3
size: NA
DNA: TGTGCCAGCACCCTCAGACAGGGCGGCCTTGGAAACACCATATATTTT
CDR3: CASTLRQGGLGNTIYF

D: TRBD1
length: 18
V: TRBV19
J: TRBJ1-1
size: NA
DNA: TGTGCCAGTAGTATAAGGGCCGTGGGGAGACAGGGGAACACTGAAGCTTTCTTT
CDR3: CASSIRAVGRQGNTEAFF

D: TRBD2
length: 16
V: TRBV28
J: TRBJ2-5
size: NA
DNA: TGTGCCAGCAGTTTGGAGCTAGCGGGGGTCCAAGAGACCCAGTACTTC
CDR3: CASSLELAGVQETQYF

D: NA
length: 16
V: TRBV19
J: TRBJ2-4
size: NA
DNA: TGTGCCAGTAGTATCGGTGCGGGGATGACCAAAAACATTCAGTACTTC
CDR3: CASSIGAGMTKNIQYF

D: NA
length: 17
V: TRBV5-1
J: TRBJ1-6
size: NA
DNA: TGCGCCAGCAGCCCTTCAGGTTCCAGCTCCTATAATTCACCCCTCCACTTT
CDR3: CASSPSGSSSYNSPLHF